What follows are 10 T cell receptor beta chains derived from one specimen sequenced in a study of identical twins. In TCRdb, the 5' RACE reads were re-called with MiXCR into one record per CDR3 protein. Among about 340,000 distinct CDR3 sequences listed, approximately 10% were seen once. Sequencing used naive T cells sorted from blood. These receptors all stem from a woman aged 45-59 years in good health.

The gene calls are TRBV7-9 and TRBJ2-5; the match to TRBD1 covers 12 bases. Trimming removed 5 bases from V and 5 bases from J; junction bases left unmatched: 12. CDR1 and CDR2 (germline): SEHNR, FQNEAQ (reference sequence). CDR3 length equals 17 residues. The CDR3 coding sequence is TGTGCCAGCAGCCCCACCGGGACAGGGGGCGCCGGGGAGACCCAGTACTTC. As protein: CASSPTGTGGAGETQYF. Using reference TRBV7-9 and TRBJ2-5 for the parts outside the CDR3, the full variable domain is DTGVSQNPRHKITKRGQNVTFRCDPISEHNRLYWYRQTLGQGPEFLTYFQNEAQLEKSRLLSDRFSAERPKGSFSTLEIQRTEQGDSAMYLCASSPTGTGGAGETQYFGPGTRLLVL.

This clonotype was seen only a few times. The chain couples TRBV19 to TRBJ2-7; a weak D match, TRBD1 (6 bases). Deletions cut 4 bases from V and 5 bases from J, with 9 bases between. CDR1 and CDR2 (germline): LNHDA, SQIVND (reference sequence). The length of the CDR3 is 12 residues. CDR3 in amino acids: CASSNRADEQYF. CDR3 coding DNA: TGTGCCAGTAGTAACAGGGCTGACGAGCAGTACTTC.

In this sample, this clonotype turned up many times. The genes are TRBV5-1 and TRBJ2-3; 7 bases agree with TRBD2. Trimming took 4 bases from V and 5 from J; bases not matched to a gene: 7. Germline V gives CDR1 SGHRS, CDR2 YFSETQ. This CDR3 region has 14 residues. The CDR3 reads CASSPVVAGDTQYF. In DNA, the CDR3 is TGCGCCAGCAGCCCTGTGGTAGCGGGAGATACGCAGTATTTT.

This clonotype was seen ten or more times. The CDR3 coding sequence is TGCGCCAGCAGCTCGGCAGGTAGCGGGACTTTCGACAATGAGCAGTTCTTC. Protein product: CASSSAGSGTFDNEQFF. This chain uses TRBV5-1 with TRBJ2-1, with TRBD2 identical over 8 bases. CDR3 size: 17 residues. V gave up 3 bases and J gave up 5 bases; unmatched junction bases: 13. The germline gives CDR1 SGHRS, CDR2 YFSETQ.

This sequence joins TRBV5-1 and TRBJ2-2; D is undetermined. CDR3 length: 15 residues. V gave up 1 base and J gave up 6 bases, with 13 bases separating them. Germline CDR1 and CDR2: SGHRS and YFSETQ. CDR3 DNA sequence: TGCGCCAGCAGCTTGCGGATAGTGAGTGCCGGGGAGCTGTTTTTT. The encoded protein is CASSLRIVSAGELFF.

CDR3 in amino acids: CASSHGRSTGELFF. As DNA, the CDR3 is TGTGCCAGCAGCCACGGACGCTCGACCGGGGAGCTGTTTTTT. V and J are TRBV3-1 and TRBJ2-2; D gene unclear. The V end lost 3 bases, the J end lost 5 bases, and 10 bases lay between the germline ends. The CDR3 runs to 14 residues. Per germline, CDR1 LGHDT and CDR2 YNNKEL (reference sequence).

The table lists this clonotype with many counts. This rearrangement joins TRBV4-1 to TRBJ2-6, with D perhaps TRBD1 (6 bases). V was cut by 4 bases and J by 2 bases, with 9 bases left in between. Per germline, CDR1 MGHRA and CDR2 YSYEKL. CDR3 size: 15 residues. This chain's CDR3 is CASSPNRAGANVLTF. The CDR3 bases are TGCGCCAGCAGCCCAAACAGGGCTGGGGCCAACGTCCTGACTTTC.

This clonotype was seen a few times. V gene TRBV27 combines with J gene TRBJ1-4; D is undetermined. Germline V gene data show CDR1 as MNHEY and CDR2 as SMNVEV (reference sequence). The CDR3 has 16 amino acids. Trimming left V 2 bases short and J 0 bases short, with 10 bases between. The CDR3 DNA follows: TGTGCCAGCAGTTTAAGAGGGCGACCAACTAATGAAAAACTGTTTTTT. It encodes CASSLRGRPTNEKLFF.

The chain is built from TRBV4-2 and TRBJ2-7; D is ambiguous. Trimming stripped 0 bases from V and 9 bases from J, with 9 bases between. CDR3 size: 12 residues. CDR1 and CDR2 (germline): LGHNA, YNFKEQ. The CDR3 sequence: CASSQDLIVQYF. CDR3 nucleotides: TGTGCCAGCAGCCAAGATTTAATCGTGCAGTACTTC.

The V call is TRBV11-1, the J call TRBJ2-1; tentatively, D is TRBD2 (6 bases). Germline assignment: CDR1 SGHAT and CDR2 FQDESV (reference sequence). The germline V and J ends were trimmed by 5 bases and 6 bases, with 14 bases remaining between them. This CDR3 is built from 14 residues. The CDR3 sequence is CASSITAGINEQFF. DNA for the CDR3: TGTGCCAGCAGCATCACGGCGGGGATCAATGAGCAGTTCTTC. The full variable domain, rest sourced from reference TRBV11-1 and TRBJ2-1, is EAEVAQSPRYKITEKSQAVAFWCDPISGHATLYWYRQILGQGPELLVQFQDESVVDDSQLPKDRFSAERLKGVDSTLKIQPAELGDSAMYLCASSITAGINEQFFGPGTRLTVL.